A selection of T cell receptor beta chains follows, all from one sample in a study of regulatory T cells in long-lasting Graves disease. TCRdb analysed the multiplex PCR reads with MiXCR anew, one entry per CDR3 protein. The table records hundreds of thousands of distinct CDR3 sequences, less than 25% of them present only once. Material: peripheral blood mononuclear cells (PBMCs), obtained when the disease was refractory, from a patient treated with antithyroid drugs. These receptors all come from a female donor with Graves disease. Both conserved end residues are part of each CDR3. A D gene is named only where the DNA matches it firmly. Clone size is given for some rows only: seen once, a few or many times, or a class if the clone is expanded.

j_gene,v_gene,d_gene,abundance,CDR3aa,CDR3nt
TRBJ2-6,TRBV12-3/TRBV12-4,.,.,CASRVATHSGANVLTF,TGTGCCAGCAGAGTAGCGACACATTCTGGGGCCAACGTCCTGACTTTC
TRBJ2-7,TRBV27,TRBD2,many,CASSDRDYSIFEQYF,TGTGCCAGCAGTGACCGGGACTACTCGATCTTCGAGCAGTACTTC
TRBJ2-1,TRBV28,.,.,CASSLSAPPPEQFF,TGTGCCAGCAGTTTATCCGCCCCTCCTCCCGAGCAGTTCTTC
TRBJ2-7,TRBV27,.,many,CASSLSRTEPYEQYF,TGTGCCAGCAGTTTATCCCGGACAGAGCCCTACGAGCAGTACTTC
TRBJ2-7,TRBV27,.,many,CASSLLAYRADYEQYF,TGTGCCAGCAGTTTACTCGCATACAGGGCCGACTACGAGCAGTACTTC
TRBJ2-4,TRBV24-1,.,many,CATSDYTGSGKNIQYF,TGTGCCACCAGTGACTACACAGGGTCTGGCAAAAACATTCAGTACTTC
TRBJ1-2,TRBV28,.,many,CASSSRILRTENYGYTF,TGTGCCAGCAGTAGCAGGATTTTACGGACGGAAAACTATGGCTACACCTTC
TRBJ1-6,TRBV3-1,.,.,CASSQEVESSYNSPLHF,TGTGCCAGCAGCCAAGAGGTTGAGAGCTCCTATAATTCACCCCTCCACTTT
TRBJ1-1,TRBV5-4,.,few,CASSSWRGSNTEAFF,TGTGCCAGCAGCTCGTGGAGGGGTTCGAACACTGAAGCTTTCTTT
TRBJ2-7,TRBV7-8,TRBD2,many,CASSYPSGRAYEQYF,TGTGCCAGCAGCTACCCAAGCGGGAGGGCCTACGAGCAGTACTTC
TRBJ1-4,TRBV19,.,few,CASSIARGNEKLFF,TGTGCCAGTAGTATAGCGCGAGGGAATGAAAAACTGTTTTTT
TRBJ2-2,TRBV5-1,.,.,CASSSTDLTGELFF,TGCGCCAGCAGCTCTACGGACCTAACCGGGGAGCTGTTTTTT
TRBJ1-5,TRBV20-1,TRBD1,few,CSSLPTGTGNQPQHF,TGCAGTTCCCTCCCCACCGGGACAGGCAATCAGCCCCAGCATTTT
TRBJ1-2,TRBV4-1,.,many,CASSLRGINYGYTF,TGTGCCAGCAGTTTGAGGGGGATTAACTATGGCTACACCTTC
TRBJ1-1,TRBV20-1,.,.,CSARETLNTEAFF,TGCAGTGCTAGAGAGACACTGAACACTGAAGCTTTCTTT
TRBJ1-2,TRBV28,.,many,CASSFREFGYTF,TGTGCCAGCAGTTTCAGGGAGTTCGGCTACACCTTC
TRBJ1-2,TRBV5-1,TRBD1,.,CASSLVGTGSANNYGYTF,TGCGCCAGCAGCTTGGTTGGGACAGGGAGCGCGAATAACTATGGCTACACCTTC